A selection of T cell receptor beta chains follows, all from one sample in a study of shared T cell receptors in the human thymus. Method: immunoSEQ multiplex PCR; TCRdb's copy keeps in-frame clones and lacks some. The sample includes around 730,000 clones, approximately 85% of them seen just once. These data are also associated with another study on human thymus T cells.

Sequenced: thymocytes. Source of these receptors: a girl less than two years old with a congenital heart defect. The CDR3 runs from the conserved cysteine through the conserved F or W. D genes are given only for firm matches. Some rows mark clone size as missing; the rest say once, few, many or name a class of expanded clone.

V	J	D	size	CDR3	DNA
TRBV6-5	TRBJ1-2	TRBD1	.	CASSYSRGQVRGYTF	TGTGCCAGCAGTTACTCGAGGGGACAGGTACGTGGCTACACCTTC
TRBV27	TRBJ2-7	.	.	CASSLGRGVTYEQYF	TGTGCCAGCAGTTTAGGCAGGGGTGTAACCTACGAGCAGTACTTC
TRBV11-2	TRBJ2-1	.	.	CASSSRLSSYNEQFF	TGTGCCAGCAGCTCAAGATTGAGCTCCTACAATGAGCAGTTCTTC
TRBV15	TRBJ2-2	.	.	CATSRAGKNTGELFF	TGTGCCACCAGCAGGGCAGGGAAGAACACCGGGGAGCTGTTTTTT
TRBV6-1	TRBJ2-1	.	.	CASSDRPGVVEQFF	TGTGCCAGCAGTGATAGGCCGGGGGTGGTGGAGCAGTTCTTC
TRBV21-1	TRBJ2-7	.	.	CASSKGRKRGGTDPSYEQYF	TGTGCCAGCAGCAAAGGGCGAAAAAGGGGCGGGACCGATCCCTCCTACGAGCAGTACTTC
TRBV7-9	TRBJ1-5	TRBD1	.	CASSPPHWQGGPNQPQHF	TGTGCCAGCAGCCCACCACATTGGCAGGGGGGACCCAATCAGCCCCAGCATTTT
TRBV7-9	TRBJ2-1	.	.	CASSLALRQINEQFF	TGTGCCAGCAGCTTAGCCTTGAGGCAGATCAATGAGCAGTTCTTC
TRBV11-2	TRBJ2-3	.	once	CASSARDTQYF	TGTGCCAGCAGCGCCCGGGATACGCAGTATTTT
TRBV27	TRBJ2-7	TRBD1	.	CASSSWTGRDEQYF	TGTGCCAGCAGTTCCTGGACAGGCCGTGACGAGCAGTACTTC
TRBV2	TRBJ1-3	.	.	CASSYAGGGNTIYF	TGTGCCAGCTCCTATGCGGGGGGGGGAAACACCATATATTTT
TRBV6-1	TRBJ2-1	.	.	CASSPQGPYNEQFF	TGTGCCAGCAGTCCCCAGGGTCCCTACAATGAGCAGTTCTTC
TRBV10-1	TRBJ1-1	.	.	CASSAGLNTEAFF	TGCGCCAGCAGTGCAGGGCTGAACACTGAAGCTTTCTTT
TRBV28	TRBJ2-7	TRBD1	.	CASSPTGVLTYEQYF	TGTGCCAGCAGCCCAACAGGGGTTTTGACCTACGAGCAGTACTTC
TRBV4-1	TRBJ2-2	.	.	CASKAVNTGELFF	TGCGCCAGCAAAGCGGTGAACACCGGGGAGCTGTTTTTT
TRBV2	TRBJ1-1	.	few	CARWGPRNTEAFF	TGTGCCAGATGGGGGCCCAGGAACACTGAAGCTTTCTTT
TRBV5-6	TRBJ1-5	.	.	CASSYSADRLYSNQPQHF	TGTGCCAGCAGCTACTCAGCTGACAGGCTCTATAGCAATCAGCCCCAGCATTTT
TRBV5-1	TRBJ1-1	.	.	CASSLTVNTEAFF	TGCGCCAGCAGCTTGACGGTCAACACTGAAGCTTTCTTT
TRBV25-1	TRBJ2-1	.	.	CASSELVSEQFF	TGTGCCAGCAGTGAATTAGTTTCTGAGCAGTTCTTC
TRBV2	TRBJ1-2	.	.	CASSVEDYGYTF	TGTGCCAGCAGTGTAGAGGACTATGGCTACACCTTC
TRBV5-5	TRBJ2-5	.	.	CASSLVQTRRQAQETQYF	TGTGCCAGCAGCTTGGTCCAAACTCGTCGCCAGGCTCAAGAGACCCAGTACTTC
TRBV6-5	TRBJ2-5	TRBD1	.	CASSWDRQETQYF	TGTGCCAGCAGTTGGGACAGGCAAGAGACCCAGTACTTC
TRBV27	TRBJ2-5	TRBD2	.	CASSLGTRVEETQYF	TGTGCCAGCAGTTTAGGGACTAGGGTCGAAGAGACCCAGTACTTC
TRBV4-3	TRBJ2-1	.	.	CASSQDTSLVFPFF	TGCGCCAGCAGCCAGGACACGTCTTTAGTTTTCCCGTTCTTC
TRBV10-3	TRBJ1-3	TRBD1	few	CAISDADRDDLYF	TGTGCCATCAGTGACGCAGACAGGGACGACTTATATTTT
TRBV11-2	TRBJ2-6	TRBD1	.	CASSPVAGQGDVLTF	TGTGCCAGCAGCCCTGTGGCCGGACAGGGGGACGTCCTGACTTTC
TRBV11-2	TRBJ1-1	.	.	CASSSYRNLNTEAFF	TGTGCCAGCAGCTCATACAGGAATCTCAATACTGAAGCTTTCTTT
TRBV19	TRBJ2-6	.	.	CASSIGGGANVLTF	TGTGCCAGTAGTATCGGCGGTGGGGCCAACGTCCTGACTTTC
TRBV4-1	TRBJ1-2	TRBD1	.	CASSSIGRQGADRNGYTF	TGCGCCAGCAGCTCTATAGGGAGGCAGGGGGCAGACCGAAATGGCTACACCTTC
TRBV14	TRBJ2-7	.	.	CASSQVGIRGAVNEQYF	TGTGCCAGCAGCCAAGTTGGGATCCGGGGGGCTGTGAACGAGCAGTACTTC
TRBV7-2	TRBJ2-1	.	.	CASSPDGYNEQFF	TGTGCCAGCAGCCCCGACGGGTACAATGAGCAGTTCTTC
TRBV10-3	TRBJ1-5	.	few	CAIGLSSSNQPQHF	TGTGCCATCGGTCTCAGTTCGAGCAATCAGCCCCAGCATTTT
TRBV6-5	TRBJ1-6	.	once	CASSGPGFNSPLHF	TGTGCCAGCAGTGGCCCCGGGTTTAATTCACCCCTCCACTTT
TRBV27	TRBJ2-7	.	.	CASSIARPGAFEQYF	TGTGCCAGCAGTATAGCCCGGCCGGGAGCCTTCGAGCAGTACTTC
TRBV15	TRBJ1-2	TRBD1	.	CANSRVGTAYGYTF	TGTGCCAACAGCAGAGTAGGGACAGCCTATGGCTACACCTTC
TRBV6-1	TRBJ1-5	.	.	CASSEKVGNGPYSNQPQHF	TGTGCCAGCAGTGAAAAAGTCGGGAATGGCCCATATAGCAATCAGCCCCAGCATTTT
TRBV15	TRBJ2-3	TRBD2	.	CATSRRGGGDTQYF	TGTGCCACCAGCAGGCGGGGGGGCGGGGATACGCAGTATTTT
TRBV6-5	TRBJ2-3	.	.	CASNNSPSESTDTQYF	TGTGCCAGCAATAACTCCCCGAGCGAGAGCACAGATACGCAGTATTTT
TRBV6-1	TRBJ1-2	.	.	CASSEGGLGQSYGYTF	TGTGCCAGCAGTGAAGGAGGTCTTGGCCAGTCCTATGGCTACACCTTC
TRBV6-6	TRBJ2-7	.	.	CATTPGVRELDEQYF	TGTGCCACCACCCCAGGGGTTAGGGAGCTCGACGAGCAGTACTTC
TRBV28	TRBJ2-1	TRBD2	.	CASSFLAGRDEQFF	TGTGCCAGCAGTTTTCTAGCGGGGAGGGATGAGCAGTTCTTC
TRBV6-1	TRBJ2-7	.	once	CASSAKTQGPYEQYF	TGTGCCAGCAGTGCAAAAACACAGGGCCCCTACGAGCAGTACTTC
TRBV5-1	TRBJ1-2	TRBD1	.	CASNPGTGEIRGCGYTF	TGCGCCAGCAATCCCGGGACAGGGGAGATTAGGGGTTGTGGCTACACCTTC
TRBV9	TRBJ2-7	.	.	CASSPRGSTTHEQYF	TGTGCCAGCAGCCCCCGGGGTTCCACTACTCACGAGCAGTACTTC
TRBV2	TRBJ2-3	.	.	CARGDWQDTDTQYF	TGTGCCAGGGGAGACTGGCAGGACACAGATACGCAGTATTTT
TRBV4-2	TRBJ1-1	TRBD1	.	CASSQGGWTGPSSEAFF	TGTGCCAGCAGCCAAGGAGGCTGGACAGGGCCCAGTAGTGAAGCTTTCTTT
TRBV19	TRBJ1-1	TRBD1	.	CASSRWARGRRKNTEAFF	TGTGCCAGTAGTCGGTGGGCTAGGGGGCGGCGAAAGAACACTGAAGCTTTCTTT
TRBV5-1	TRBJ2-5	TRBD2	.	CASSLTSGGARETQYF	TGCGCCAGCAGCTTAACTAGCGGGGGGGCCAGGGAGACCCAGTACTTC
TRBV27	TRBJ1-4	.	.	CASSSTGYATNEKLFF	TGTGCCAGCAGTTCCACAGGGTATGCAACTAATGAAAAACTGTTTTTT
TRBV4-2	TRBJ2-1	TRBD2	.	CASSQEETSGGANEQFF	TGTGCCAGCAGCCAAGAAGAGACCAGCGGGGGGGCCAATGAGCAGTTCTTC
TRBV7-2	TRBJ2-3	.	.	CASSLRIKGPGSDTQYF	TGTGCCAGCAGCTTACGTATTAAGGGGCCAGGGTCAGATACGCAGTATTTT
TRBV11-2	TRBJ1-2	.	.	CASSSTQGHYGYTF	TGTGCCAGCAGCTCCACCCAGGGGCACTATGGCTACACCTTC
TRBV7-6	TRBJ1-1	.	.	CASSPPVHGEAFF	TGTGCCAGCAGCCCCCCGGTCCACGGGGAAGCTTTCTTT
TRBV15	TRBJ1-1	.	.	CATSRGGHRNTEAFF	TGTGCCACCAGCAGAGGGGGACACAGGAACACTGAAGCTTTCTTT
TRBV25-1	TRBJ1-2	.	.	CASSKRGTTEEGGYTF	TGTGCCAGCAGCAAGAGGGGAACAACAGAGGAGGGTGGCTACACCTTC
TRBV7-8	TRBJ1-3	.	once	CASSGQGSSSGNTIYF	TGTGCCAGCAGCGGCCAGGGATCGAGCTCTGGAAACACCATATATTTT
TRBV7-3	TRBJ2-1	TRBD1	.	CASSLRTGYNEQFF	TGTGCCAGCAGCTTGCGGACAGGTTACAATGAGCAGTTCTTC
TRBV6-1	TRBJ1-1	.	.	CASEPGGLNTEAFF	TGTGCCAGCGAACCGGGGGGGCTGAACACTGAAGCTTTCTTT
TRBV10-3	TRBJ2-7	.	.	CAIGLMGTPTYEQYF	TGTGCCATCGGGTTAATGGGGACTCCGACCTACGAGCAGTACTTC